The present T cell receptor beta chain was sequenced within a study of T cells expressing NK-cell markers. Background on the study: Sorted CD3+CD56-NKG2C+, CD3+CD56+NKG2C- and CD3+CD56+NKG2C+ T cells were the source of the TCR beta repertoires. Seven of the eight sequenced donors were HCMV-seropositive; one was seronegative.

Germline V gene lookup returns CDR1 LNHNV and CDR2 YYDKDF (reference sequence). The CDR3 extends over 16 amino acids. A 5'RACE template switching approach incorporating UMIs was used to make TCR beta cDNA. TCRdb re-called the 5' RACE reads and catalogs CDR3 proteins one per entry, DNA excluded. In total, the table holds over 350,000 distinct CDR3 sequences. The J gene is TRBJ1-2, the V gene TRBV15. The clonotype was recovered from a woman aged 45-65 years in good health. Sequenced input: blood T cells: a sorted CD56 or NKG2C T cell subset, CD4+ or CD8+ T cells, or bulk PBMC T cells (not recorded which). CDR3 residues: CATSRASLVGGDGYTF.